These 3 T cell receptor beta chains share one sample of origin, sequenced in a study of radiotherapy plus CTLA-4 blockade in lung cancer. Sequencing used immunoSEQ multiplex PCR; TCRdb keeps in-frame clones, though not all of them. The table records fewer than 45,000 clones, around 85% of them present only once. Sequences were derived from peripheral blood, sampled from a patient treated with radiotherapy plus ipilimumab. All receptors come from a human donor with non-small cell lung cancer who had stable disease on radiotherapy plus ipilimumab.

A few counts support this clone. In nucleotides, the CDR3 is TGCAGCGTTGTGGGGGGAATTTCTGGAAACACCATATATTTT. Its protein product is CSVVGGISGNTIYF. The chain employs TRBV29-1 and TRBJ1-3, with D tentatively TRBD1 (5 bases). The CDR3 spans 14 residues. Trimming pared 4 bases from V and 1 base from J, leaving 11 bases between. Germline loops: CDR1 SQVTM, CDR2 ANQGSEA.

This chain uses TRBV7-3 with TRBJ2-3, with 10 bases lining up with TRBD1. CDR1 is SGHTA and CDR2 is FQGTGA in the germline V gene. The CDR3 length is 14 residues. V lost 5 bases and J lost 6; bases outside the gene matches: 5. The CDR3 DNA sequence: TGTGCCAGCAGCCAGGGACAGGGGACCGATACGCAGTATTTT. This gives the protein CASSQGQGTDTQYF. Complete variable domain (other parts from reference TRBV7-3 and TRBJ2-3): GAGVSQTPSNKVTEKGKYVELRCDPISGHTALYWYRQSLGQGPEFLIYFQGTGAADDSGLPNDRFFAVRPEGSVSTLKIQRTERGDSAVYLCASSQGQGTDTQYFGPGTRLTVL.

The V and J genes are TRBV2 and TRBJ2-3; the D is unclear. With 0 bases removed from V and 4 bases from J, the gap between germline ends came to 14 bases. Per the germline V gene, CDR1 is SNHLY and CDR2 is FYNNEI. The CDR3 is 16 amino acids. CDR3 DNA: TGTGCCAGCAGTGAAGCCCCCTTAGCAGCAGCAGATACGCAGTATTTT. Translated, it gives CASSEAPLAAADTQYF.